This T cell receptor (beta chain) was captured in a study of shared clonotypes between healthy human individuals. As defined, naive CD8 cells were CD45RO-negative and positively selected for CCR7, with terminally differentiated effector memory CD45RA+ cells excluded. Assay: immunoSEQ multiplex PCR; the TCRdb copy retains only in-frame clones and omits some. Here the sample spans some 1,900,000 clones, over 85% being singletons. Germline V CDR1 and CDR2: PRHDT, FYEKMQ (reference sequence). Trimming cost V 5 bases and J 5 bases, with 14 bases left between them. The CDR3 is 14 residues long. The receptor was isolated from a man aged 18 to 30 in good health. The rearrangement joins TRBV13 to TRBJ2-3; D possibly corresponds to TRBD1 (5 bases). The sample consisted of naive CD8+ T cells sorted from blood. The CDR3 reads CASSPTGFGDTQYF. The CDR3 DNA reads TGTGCCAGCAGCCCTACAGGTTTTGGAGATACGCAGTATTTT.